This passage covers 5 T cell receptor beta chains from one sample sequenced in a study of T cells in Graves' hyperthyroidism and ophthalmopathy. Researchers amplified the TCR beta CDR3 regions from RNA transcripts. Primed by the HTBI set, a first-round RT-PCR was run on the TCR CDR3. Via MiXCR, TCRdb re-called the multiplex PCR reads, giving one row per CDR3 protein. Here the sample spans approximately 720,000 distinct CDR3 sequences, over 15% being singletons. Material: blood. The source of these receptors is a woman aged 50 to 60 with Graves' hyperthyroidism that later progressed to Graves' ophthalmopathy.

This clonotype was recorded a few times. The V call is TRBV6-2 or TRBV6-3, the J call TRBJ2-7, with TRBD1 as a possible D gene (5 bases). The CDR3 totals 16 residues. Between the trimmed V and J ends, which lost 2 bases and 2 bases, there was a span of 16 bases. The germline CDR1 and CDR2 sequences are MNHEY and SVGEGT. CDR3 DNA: TGTGCCAGCAGTTACACCACGGAAACAGGTACCTACGAGCAGTACTTC. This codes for CASSYTTETGTYEQYF.

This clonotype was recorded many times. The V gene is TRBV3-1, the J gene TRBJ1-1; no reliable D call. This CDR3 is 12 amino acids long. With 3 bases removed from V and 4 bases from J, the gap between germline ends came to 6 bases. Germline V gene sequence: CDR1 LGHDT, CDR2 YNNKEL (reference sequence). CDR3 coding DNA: TGTGCCAGCAGCCAGTGGCCCACTGAAGCTTTCTTT. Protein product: CASSQWPTEAFF. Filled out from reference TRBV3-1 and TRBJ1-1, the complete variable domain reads DTAVSQTPKYLVTQMGNDKSIKCEQNLGHDTMYWYKQDSKKFLKIMFSYNNKELIINETVPNRFSPKSPDKAHLNLHINSLELGDSAVYFCASSQWPTEAFFGQGTRLTVV.

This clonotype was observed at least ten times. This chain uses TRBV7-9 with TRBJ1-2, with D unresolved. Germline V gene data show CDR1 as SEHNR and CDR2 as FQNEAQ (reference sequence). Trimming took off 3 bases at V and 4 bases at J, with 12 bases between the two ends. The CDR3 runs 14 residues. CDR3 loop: CASSFPTIFYGYTF. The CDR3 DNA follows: TGTGCCAGCAGCTTCCCTACTATTTTCTATGGCTACACCTTC.

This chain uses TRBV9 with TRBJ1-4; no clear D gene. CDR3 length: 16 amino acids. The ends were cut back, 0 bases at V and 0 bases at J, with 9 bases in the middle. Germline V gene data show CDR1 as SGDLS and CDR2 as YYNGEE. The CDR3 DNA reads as TGTGCCAGCAGCGTAGGGGCAGCTGCAACTAATGAAAAACTGTTTTTT. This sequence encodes CASSVGAAATNEKLFF.

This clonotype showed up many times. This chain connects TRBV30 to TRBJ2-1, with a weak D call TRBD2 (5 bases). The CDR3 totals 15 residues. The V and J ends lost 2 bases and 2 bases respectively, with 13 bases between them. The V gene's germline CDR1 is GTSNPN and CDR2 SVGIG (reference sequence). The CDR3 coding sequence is TGTGCCTGGAGTCGGGGAACCTCACCCTACAATGAGCAGTTCTTC. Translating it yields CAWSRGTSPYNEQFF.